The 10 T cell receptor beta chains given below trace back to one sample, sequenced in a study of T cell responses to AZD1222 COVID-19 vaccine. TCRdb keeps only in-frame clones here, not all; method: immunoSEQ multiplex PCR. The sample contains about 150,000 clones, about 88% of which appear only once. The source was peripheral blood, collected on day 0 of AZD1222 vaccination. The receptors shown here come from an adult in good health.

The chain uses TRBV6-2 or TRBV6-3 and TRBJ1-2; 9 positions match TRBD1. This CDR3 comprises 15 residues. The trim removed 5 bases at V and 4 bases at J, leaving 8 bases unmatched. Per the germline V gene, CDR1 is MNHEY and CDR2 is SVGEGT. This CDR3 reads CASSARTGGGYGYTF. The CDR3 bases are TGTGCCAGCAGTGCCCGAACAGGGGGCGGCTATGGCTACACCTTC.

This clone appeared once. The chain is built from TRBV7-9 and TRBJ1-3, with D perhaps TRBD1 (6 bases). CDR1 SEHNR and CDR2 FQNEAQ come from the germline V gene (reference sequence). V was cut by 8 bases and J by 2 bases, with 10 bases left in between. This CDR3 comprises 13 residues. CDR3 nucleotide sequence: TGTGCCAGCCCGGACAGCCCTGGAAACACCATATATTTT. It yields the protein CASPDSPGNTIYF. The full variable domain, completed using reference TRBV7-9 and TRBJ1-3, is DTGVSQNPRHKITKRGQNVTFRCDPISEHNRLYWYRQTLGQGPEFLTYFQNEAQLEKSRLLSDRFSAERPKGSFSTLEIQRTEQGDSAMYLCASPDSPGNTIYFGEGSWLTVV.

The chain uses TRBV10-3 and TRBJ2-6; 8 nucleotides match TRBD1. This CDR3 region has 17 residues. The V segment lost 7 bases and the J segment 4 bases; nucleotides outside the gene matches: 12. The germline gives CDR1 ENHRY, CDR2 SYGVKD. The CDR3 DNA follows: TGTGCCATCACCCTTGGACAGGGATCTGAAGGGGCCAACGTCCTGACTTTC. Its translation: CAITLGQGSEGANVLTF.

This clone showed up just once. DNA of the CDR3: TGTGCCAGTTCAGTACGGGTCCAAACTGGTGGCTACACCTTC. Amino acid sequence: CASSVRVQTGGYTF. The chain recombines TRBV19 with TRBJ1-2; D gene unclear. Germline V gene data show CDR1 as LNHDA and CDR2 as SQIVND (reference sequence). There are 14 residues in the CDR3. Trimming removed 8 bases from V and 7 bases from J, with 20 bases in between.

The CDR3 reads CASGQSSYNEQFF. The CDR3 DNA reads TGTGCCAGCGGACAGAGCTCCTACAATGAGCAGTTCTTC. The chain employs TRBV12-3 or TRBV12-4 and TRBJ2-1; TRBD1 might be the D (6 bases). V dropped 8 bases and J dropped 0 bases, with 8 bases sitting between them. The CDR3 runs to 13 residues.

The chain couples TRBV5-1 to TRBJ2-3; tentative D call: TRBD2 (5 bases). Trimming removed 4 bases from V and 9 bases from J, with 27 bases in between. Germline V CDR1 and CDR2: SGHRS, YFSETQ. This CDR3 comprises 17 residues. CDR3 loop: CASSPALSGSVHRTQYF. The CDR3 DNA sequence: TGCGCCAGCAGCCCAGCCCTTTCGGGGTCCGTCCACCGCACGCAGTATTTT.

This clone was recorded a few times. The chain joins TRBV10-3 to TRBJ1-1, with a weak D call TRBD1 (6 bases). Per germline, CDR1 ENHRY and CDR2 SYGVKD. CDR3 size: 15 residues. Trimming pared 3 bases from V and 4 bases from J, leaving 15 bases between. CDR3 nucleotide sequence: TGTGCCATCAGTGACCCCAGGGGTGGGGGCACTGAAGCTTTCTTT. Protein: CAISDPRGGGTEAFF.

The CDR3 nucleotides are TGTGCCAGCAGTCAGACAGACCGAGGTACTGAAGCTTTCTTT. This encodes CASSQTDRGTEAFF. The rearrangement joins TRBV7-9 to TRBJ1-1; weak D call: TRBD1 (5 bases). Germline V gives CDR1 SEHNR, CDR2 FQNEAQ (reference sequence). The CDR3 loop spans 14 amino acids. V lost 6 bases to trimming and J lost 5 bases, with 16 bases between them.

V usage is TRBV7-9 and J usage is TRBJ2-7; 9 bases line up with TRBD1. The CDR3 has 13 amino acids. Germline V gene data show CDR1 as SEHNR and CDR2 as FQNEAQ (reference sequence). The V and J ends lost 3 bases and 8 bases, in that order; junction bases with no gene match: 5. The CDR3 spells CASSLGTGSQQYF. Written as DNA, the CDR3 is TGTGCCAGCAGCTTGGGGACAGGGAGCCAGCAGTACTTC.

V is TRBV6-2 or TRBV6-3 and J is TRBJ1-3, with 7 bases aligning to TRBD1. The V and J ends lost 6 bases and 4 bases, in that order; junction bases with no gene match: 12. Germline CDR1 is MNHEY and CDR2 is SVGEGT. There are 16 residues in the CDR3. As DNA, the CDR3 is TGTGCCAGCAGCCCTCAAACAGGGGTCAGGGGAAACACCATATATTTT. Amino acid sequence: CASSPQTGVRGNTIYF.